This T cell receptor beta chain is drawn from a study of T cells in Graves' hyperthyroidism and ophthalmopathy. Notes on the study in general: Most thyroid clonotypes that were expanded above 0.001 also turned up in blood. In validation, the model predicted ophthalmopathy. These predictions came a median approximately 6.5 months before onset.

Looked up from germline, CDR1 is DFQATT and CDR2 is SNEGSKA (reference sequence). The CDR3 spans 13 residues. V was shortened by 3 bases and J by 0 bases, with 5 bases between the two germline ends. A few counts support this clonotype. Its cognate antigen is unknown. Not enrolled were patients with uncontrolled infection, other autoimmune disease, pregnancy or lactation. Regions amplified from RNA transcripts were the TCR beta CDR3 regions. Carried out on the TCR CDR3, a first-round RT-PCR used the HTBI primer set. A single record per CDR3 protein comes from TCRdb applying MiXCR to the multiplex PCR reads. The table has around 600,000 distinct CDR3 sequences, around 16% seen once.

This chain links TRBV20-1 with TRBJ1-4; D gene uncertain. Specimen: blood. The TCR was taken from a woman in her 40s with Graves' ophthalmopathy. CDR3 in DNA: TGCAGTGCTAGGAGGGCAACTAATGAAAAACTGTTTTTT. Its protein is CSARRATNEKLFF.